This T cell receptor beta chain is drawn from a study of cytomegalovirus exposure and HLA in healthy donors. Whole-study context: The same platform as the 666 first-cohort repertoires was used for the 130 or so validation repertoires, a later analysis reported.

Study-wide findings and caveats: Specificity of three CMV-associated chains for CMV antigens was verified in vitro. Cytomegalovirus status was reportedly diagnosed by the classifier with high specificity and sensitivity. There were around 160 TCR beta chains listed as cytomegalovirus-associated.

With regard to this clone: Antigen unknown.

Using immunoSEQ multiplex PCR, the repertoire was profiled, and TCRdb retains in-frame clones only, with some absent. The sample lists under 250,000 clones; 80% to 90% were seen once. The sequencing sample was made of PBMCs. This receptor was obtained from a woman between 18 and 29 years old in good health and CMV-seropositive.

CDR3 DNA sequence: TGTGCCAGCAGTTTAGCAGGGGGTGGCTATGGCTACACCTTC. Translated: CASSLAGGGYGYTF. This chain uses TRBV27 with TRBJ1-2; TRBD1 matches 7 bases. CDR1 and CDR2 from the germline V gene are MNHEY and SMNVEV (reference sequence). The CDR3 sequence is 14 residues long. V was clipped by 2 bases and J by 4 bases; unmatched bases: 4.